These 11 T cell receptor beta chains came from one sample sequenced in a study of control samples from healthy donors and cancer patients. Using immunoSEQ multiplex PCR, the repertoire was profiled, and TCRdb retains in-frame clones only, with some absent. This sample has under 20,000 clones; around 84% occur once, and the top ten carry around a tenth. The sample consisted of PBMCs. These receptors all come from a woman aged 70-85 years with colorectal cancer.

This sequence joins TRBV6-2 or TRBV6-3 and TRBJ2-7, with D perhaps matching TRBD1 (5 bases). The length of the CDR3 is 13 residues. Between the trimmed V and J ends, which lost 5 bases and 1 base, there was a span of 9 bases. From germline, CDR1 is MNHEY and CDR2 SVGEGT. This CDR3 reads CASSRQWSYEQYF. Written as DNA, the CDR3 is TGTGCCAGCAGTCGACAGTGGTCCTACGAGCAGTACTTC.

This clone was picked up a small number of times. CDR3 loop: CASSVGTTSNQPQHF. CDR3 nucleotides: TGTGCCAGCAGCGTAGGTACCACGTCCAATCAGCCCCAGCATTTT. This chain links TRBV9 with TRBJ1-5; D call uncertain. The V end lost 0 bases, the J end lost 3 bases, and 10 bases lay between the germline ends. This CDR3 spans 15 amino acids. Per the germline V gene, CDR1 is SGDLS and CDR2 is YYNGEE.

This chain joins TRBV28 and TRBJ2-7; D possibly corresponds to TRBD2 (5 bases). The V gene lost 7 bases and the J gene lost 0 bases, with 19 bases spanning the gap. The CDR3 loop spans 16 amino acids. Germline loops: CDR1 MDHEN, CDR2 SYDVKM. CDR3 coding DNA: TGTGCCAGCAATGATCCGTGGACGGGAAGCTCCTACGAGCAGTACTTC. Translating it yields CASNDPWTGSSYEQYF.

V and J are TRBV19 and TRBJ1-2, with 7 bases fitting TRBD1. The CDR3 is 16 residues long. The ends lost 5 bases at V and 4 bases at J; junction bases unmatched: 13. CDR1 is LNHDA and CDR2 is SQIVND in the germline V gene (reference sequence). The CDR3, as DNA: TGTGCCAGTAGTCCCCAAGAGGGGGCAGGCATCTATGGCTACACCTTC. It is translated as CASSPQEGAGIYGYTF.

The chain employs TRBV7-2 and TRBJ2-7; TRBD2 matches 7 bases. J was trimmed by 5 bases and V by 5 bases; bases with no gene match: 9. Germline assignment: CDR1 SGHTA and CDR2 FQGNSA. The length of the CDR3 is 14 residues. The CDR3 is CASSAVGLGNEQYF. DNA of the CDR3: TGTGCCAGCAGCGCCGTCGGACTAGGGAACGAGCAGTACTTC.

Only a few counts were recorded for this clone. The CDR3 reads CASSLDGATGELFF. CDR3 DNA: TGTGCCAGCAGCTTAGATGGGGCCACCGGGGAGCTGTTTTTT. The chain uses TRBV11-2 and TRBJ2-2, with a tentative D call TRBD1 (5 bases). Germline CDR1 and CDR2: SGHAT and FQNNGV. The CDR3 length is 14 residues. The ends were cut back, 0 bases at V and 4 bases at J, with 6 bases in the middle.

The genes are TRBV9 and TRBJ2-7; D ambiguous. Germline values: CDR1 SGDLS, CDR2 YYNGEE. This CDR3 has 13 amino acids. Trimming took 0 bases from V and 2 from J, leaving 6 bases between them. The CDR3 reads CASSVGTAYEQYF. Written as DNA, the CDR3 is TGTGCCAGCAGCGTAGGCACTGCCTACGAGCAGTACTTC.

This clone was observed a single time. V gene TRBV19 combines with J gene TRBJ2-1; the D gene is possibly TRBD2 (6 bases). The CDR3 is 14 residues long. Trimming cost V 4 bases and J 15 bases, with 22 bases left between them. Per germline, CDR1 LNHDA and CDR2 SQIVND (reference sequence). CDR3 loop: CASSTPGGQPRRFF. CDR3 DNA: TGTGCCAGTAGTACCCCCGGAGGGCAGCCTCGACGGTTCTTC.

In nucleotides, the CDR3 is TGTGCCAGCAGCTCCTATCTGACTAGCGGGAGGGCCCCCACAGATACGCAGTATTTT. It translates to CASSSYLTSGRAPTDTQYF. The chain recombines TRBV13 with TRBJ2-3, with 14 bases lining up with TRBD2. V gave up 4 bases and J gave up 2 bases; unmatched junction bases: 11. CDR1 is PRHDT and CDR2 is FYEKMQ in the germline V gene (reference sequence). The CDR3 spans 19 residues.

V and J are TRBV6-6 and TRBJ1-1; weak D call: TRBD1 (5 bases). In germline, CDR1 is MNHNY, CDR2 SVGAGI (reference sequence). Trimming cost V 0 bases and J 8 bases, with 13 bases left between them. The CDR3 loop spans 14 amino acids. The CDR3 protein is CASSYSRGELEAFF. Written as DNA, the CDR3 is TGTGCCAGCAGTTACTCGCGGGGGGAGCTAGAAGCTTTCTTT.

V gene TRBV7-2 combines with J gene TRBJ2-3; TRBD2 agrees at 12 bases. V gave up 1 base and J gave up 4 bases; unmatched junction bases: 0. Germline CDR1 and CDR2: SGHTA and FQGNSA. The CDR3 spans 15 residues. The CDR3: CASSLGLAGADTQYF. The CDR3 DNA sequence: TGTGCCAGCAGCTTAGGACTAGCGGGGGCAGATACGCAGTATTTT.